This T cell receptor beta chain stems from a study of regulatory T cells in long-lasting Graves disease. Building of the TCR beta libraries involved iRepertoire HTBI primers and Arm-PCR of CDR3 regions. TCRdb redid the calling of the multiplex PCR reads with MiXCR, one entry per CDR3 protein. In the table there are about 450,000 distinct CDR3 sequences, 12% to 15% of which are singletons. This clonotype showed up many times. Time point of the sample: newly diagnosed GD, antithyroid drugs for less than 3 months. PBMCs were the source of the RNA used for TCR sequencing. Germline V gene sequence: CDR1 SNHLY, CDR2 FYNNEI. The CDR3 extends over 17 amino acids. The V segment lost 4 bases and the J segment 2 bases; nucleotides outside the gene matches: 7. The data also belong to a second study, concerning T cells in Graves' hyperthyroidism and ophthalmopathy.

This chain links TRBV2 with TRBJ2-3; 12 bases match TRBD2. The clonotype was recovered from a woman aged 45 to 65 with Graves disease. Sequences were derived from peripheral blood mononuclear cells (PBMCs), sampled at new diagnosis, from a patient treated with antithyroid drugs. The CDR3 DNA sequence: TGTGCCAGCAGTGCCGTGACTAGCGGGAGTGACACAGATACGCAGTATTTT. Translation gives CASSAVTSGSDTDTQYF. The full variable domain, with the rest looked up from reference TRBV2 and TRBJ2-3, is EPEVTQTPSHQVTQMGQEVILRCVPISNHLYFYWYRQILGQKVEFLVSFYNNEISEKSEIFDDQFSVERPDGSNFTLKIRSTKLEDSAMYFCASSAVTSGSDTDTQYFGPGTRLTVL.